These T cell receptor beta chains were read from a single sample in a study of Ad26.COV2.S vaccination and SARS-CoV-2 variants. Libraries were prepared by immunoSEQ multiplex PCR; TCRdb keeps only in-frame clonotypes and omits some of them. Counted here are roughly 350,000 clones, 86% occurring once; the ten biggest clones make up roughly 10%. The sample here was peripheral blood, taken in a trial of Ad26.COV2.S vaccine versus placebo. The receptors come from a person aged 18 to 59 who received the Ad26.COV2.S COVID-19 vaccine or a placebo. Both conserved end residues are part of each CDR3. The D gene is left open where the match is weak. Some rows mark clone size as missing; the rest say once, few, many or name a class of expanded clone.

cdr3_nt cdr3_aa v_call clone_size d_call j_call
TGTGCCAGCAGTGGCCGGGACAGGGCGAACACTGAAGCTTTCTTT CASSGRDRANTEAFF TRBV6-6 NA TRBD1 TRBJ1-1
TGCGCCAGCAGCTTGGGCGACGGCCACGGAAACACCATATATTTT CASSLGDGHGNTIYF TRBV5-1 NA NA TRBJ1-3
TGTGCCAGTACCAAGGGAGGGGGCTATGATACGCAGTATTTT CASTKGGGYDTQYF TRBV19 NA NA TRBJ2-3
TGTGCCAGCAGCTTCCCTACGGGACTAGCGGTATACAATGAGCAGTTCTTC CASSFPTGLAVYNEQFF TRBV7-9 NA TRBD2 TRBJ2-1
TGTGCCAGCAGCCAGTGGACAGGGACGGACGACGAGCAGTACTTC CASSQWTGTDDEQYF TRBV14 NA TRBD1 TRBJ2-7
TGTGCCAGCAGTTATTTAGTCAAGGACTATGGCTACACCTTC CASSYLVKDYGYTF TRBV6-9 NA NA TRBJ1-2
TGTGCCAGCAGCCAAGAACTGGGACACGTCTATGGCTACACCTTC CASSQELGHVYGYTF TRBV3-1/TRBV3-2 NA NA TRBJ1-2
TGTGCCAGCAGCCCGGGGGAGTTCACCGATGAGCAGTTCTTC CASSPGEFTDEQFF TRBV7-7 NA NA TRBJ2-1
TGTGCCAGCAGTCTATGGGACAGGGGGAGAGGTTACAGACGTGGCTACACCTTC CASSLWDRGRGYRRGYTF TRBV28 NA TRBD1 TRBJ1-2
TGTGCCAGCAGTGAATTGTTCTCTGGGGCCAACGTCCTGACTTTC CASSELFSGANVLTF TRBV25-1 NA NA TRBJ2-6
TGTGCCAGCAGCTTGGGCAACAGGGTAGAGACCCAGTACTTC CASSLGNRVETQYF TRBV7-9 NA NA TRBJ2-5
TGTGCCAGCAGATACAGGGGAGGGACAGATACGCAGTATTTT CASRYRGGTDTQYF TRBV5-4 NA NA TRBJ2-3
TGCGCCAGCAGCCAAGCTCAGGGGGGGCTCACCGGGGAGCTGTTTTTT CASSQAQGGLTGELFF TRBV4-3 NA NA TRBJ2-2
TGTGCCAGCAGGTCGTGGGGGGAAGAGACCCAGTACTTC CASRSWGEETQYF TRBV27 NA NA TRBJ2-5
TGTGCCACCAGTGGAAGGCGAGGGGGGATCAGCAATCAGCCCCAGCATTTT CATSGRRGGISNQPQHF TRBV24-1 NA NA TRBJ1-5
TGTGCCAGCAGCCGGGACCGTTACAATCAGCCCCAGCATTTT CASSRDRYNQPQHF TRBV6-5 NA NA TRBJ1-5
TGTGCCAGTAGTATCCGGTGGGGGGTCTTGGGTGAAAAACTGTTTTTT CASSIRWGVLGEKLFF TRBV19 NA NA TRBJ1-4
TGTGCCAGCAGCTTATCGATTAAGGTGAACACTGAAGCTTTCTTT CASSLSIKVNTEAFF TRBV7-2 NA NA TRBJ1-1
TGTGCCTGGACGGGACAGATGAACACTGAAGCTTTCTTT CAWTGQMNTEAFF TRBV30 NA TRBD1 TRBJ1-1
TGTGCCAGCAGCCAAGGGACGGGGGGGCCAGAAGGAGAGACCCAGTACTTC CASSQGTGGPEGETQYF TRBV3-1/TRBV3-2 NA TRBD2 TRBJ2-5
TGTGCCAGTAGTGTGGGACAGGGTAATGAAAAACTGTTTTTT CASSVGQGNEKLFF TRBV19 NA TRBD1 TRBJ1-4
TGTGCCAGCAGCTTAGGAGGGAGCGGGAGGGCCGTTGAGACCCAGTACTTC CASSLGGSGRAVETQYF TRBV7-2 NA TRBD2 TRBJ2-5
TGCGCCAGCAGCCCTTATCGACTAGCGGGAGGGAATGAGCAGTTCTTC CASSPYRLAGGNEQFF TRBV5-1 NA TRBD2 TRBJ2-1
TGTGCCAGCAAGCAGCGGGAGGGCCTTACCCTGTACTTC CASKQREGLTLYF TRBV2 once TRBD2 TRBJ2-7
TGCGCCAGCAGCCACGGGGACAGGGAGAACGAGCAGTACTTC CASSHGDRENEQYF TRBV4-3 once TRBD1 TRBJ2-7
TGTGCCAGCAGCCAAGATATTAAGAGGCCAGGGAACAATGAGCAGTTCTTC CASSQDIKRPGNNEQFF TRBV4-2 NA NA TRBJ2-1
TGTGCCAGCAGAGGCTCCTATAATTCACCCCTCCACTTT CASRGSYNSPLHF TRBV2 once NA TRBJ1-6
TGTGCCAGCAGCACCGGGACTCAAGCACTTGGAAACACCATATATTTT CASSTGTQALGNTIYF TRBV7-2 NA NA TRBJ1-3
TGCGCCAGCAGCTTGGCGGGGGGGCTCCCTGGGGCCAACGTCCTGACTTTC CASSLAGGLPGANVLTF TRBV5-1 NA TRBD2 TRBJ2-6
TGTGCCAGCAGCCCCCGGGACAACAAATGGGACGAGACCCAGTACTTC CASSPRDNKWDETQYF TRBV14 NA NA TRBJ2-5
TGTGCCAGTAAGGATCGGGACACTAAGTTAGCCAAAAACATTCAGTACTTC CASKDRDTKLAKNIQYF TRBV19 NA NA TRBJ2-4
TGTGCCAGCAGAGTGAAGGGAACGGGGTATTTAGCCGGGGAGCTGTTTTTT CASRVKGTGYLAGELFF TRBV2 NA NA TRBJ2-2
TGTGCCAGCAGCTTAACGCAGGGGGCTAATGAGCAGTTCTTC CASSLTQGANEQFF TRBV7-9 NA TRBD1 TRBJ2-1
TGCGCCAGCAGCCATCCTGCTAAGACAGGGTCGAACACTGAAGCTTTCTTT CASSHPAKTGSNTEAFF TRBV4-1 few TRBD1 TRBJ1-1
TGTGCCAGCAGCCAAGATCGGGGACTAGCGGTGACCTACAATGAGCAGTTCTTC CASSQDRGLAVTYNEQFF TRBV4-2 NA TRBD2 TRBJ2-1
TGTGCCAGCAGCGTAGGGCAGGGGGTCTCCTACGAGCAGTACTTC CASSVGQGVSYEQYF TRBV9 NA TRBD1 TRBJ2-7
TGTGCCAGCAGCTTACAGTATAATTCACCCCTCCACTTT CASSLQYNSPLHF TRBV11-3 NA NA TRBJ1-6
TGTGCCAGCAGCTTCAACTCCGCGGGGGGCGGCGGGACCCAGTACTTC CASSFNSAGGGGTQYF TRBV7-2 NA TRBD2 TRBJ2-5
TGTGCCAGCACAACCGTAGAAGGTCTAGCGGAATACAATGAGCAGTTCTTC CASTTVEGLAEYNEQFF TRBV28 NA TRBD2 TRBJ2-1
TGTGCCAGCAGCCCCCTTCCCGGCACAGATACGCAGTATTTT CASSPLPGTDTQYF TRBV7-6 few NA TRBJ2-3
TGTGCCAGCAGTTTATATCAGGGGCGAGCGGGAGGCACCGGGGAGCTGTTTTTT CASSLYQGRAGGTGELFF TRBV28 NA TRBD2 TRBJ2-2
TGTGCCACCAGTGTCTCAGGGCCCGGGGAGCTGTTTTTT CATSVSGPGELFF TRBV24-1 NA NA TRBJ2-2
TGTGCCAGCAGTTACTCGCTAGCGGGCCAAGAGACCCAGTACTTC CASSYSLAGQETQYF TRBV6-5 NA TRBD2 TRBJ2-5
TGTGCCAGCAGCCAAGTAGCGGGGGAGCAAGAGACCCAGTACTTC CASSQVAGEQETQYF TRBV3-1/TRBV3-2 NA TRBD2 TRBJ2-5
TGTGCCAGCAGTTTATCCGGGACTAGTTACTATGAGCAGTTCTTC CASSLSGTSYYEQFF TRBV27 NA TRBD2 TRBJ2-1